A selection of T cell receptor beta chains follows, all from one sample in a study of blood T cell repertoires in COVID-19. Clones were read by immunoSEQ multiplex PCR, and TCRdb kept only the in-frame ones, dropping some. The data contain over 65,000 clones, around 80% of them seen just once; the ten biggest clones take up 9% to 9.5%. The sample comprised peripheral blood. These receptors were collected from a human donor in a cohort sampled during active COVID-19. Each CDR3 is given with its conserved first and last residue. The D gene is left open where the match is weak. A row's size may be missing; if present it is once, few, many or a size class.

v_gene: TRBV6-5; abundance: -; j_gene: TRBJ2-7; d_gene: -; CDR3nt: TGTGCCAGCTCGAGCCAGTGGAGCTACGAGCAGTACTTC; CDR3aa: CASSSQWSYEQYF
v_gene: TRBV11-2; abundance: -; j_gene: TRBJ2-4; d_gene: -; CDR3nt: TGTGCCAGCAGTACGGACAGGCCGGGGGTAAAAGCCAAAAACATTCAGTACTTC; CDR3aa: CASSTDRPGVKAKNIQYF
v_gene: TRBV7-3; abundance: -; j_gene: TRBJ2-3; d_gene: TRBD2; CDR3nt: TGTGCCAGCAGCTTAAATAGCGGGAGTGGCGCAGATACGCAGTATTTT; CDR3aa: CASSLNSGSGADTQYF
v_gene: TRBV11-1; abundance: few; j_gene: TRBJ2-5; d_gene: TRBD2; CDR3nt: TGTGCCAGCAGCTTAGCGGTGACTAGCGTACAAGAGACCCAGTACTTC; CDR3aa: CASSLAVTSVQETQYF
v_gene: TRBV6-4; abundance: -; j_gene: TRBJ2-1; d_gene: -; CDR3nt: TGTGCCAGCATCCGACAGATTTACAATGAGCAGTTCTTC; CDR3aa: CASIRQIYNEQFF
v_gene: TRBV19; abundance: -; j_gene: TRBJ1-1; d_gene: -; CDR3nt: TGTGCCAGCAGGGGTCCCCTTACGAACACTGAAGCTTTCTTT; CDR3aa: CASRGPLTNTEAFF
v_gene: TRBV4-3; abundance: -; j_gene: TRBJ1-2; d_gene: -; CDR3nt: TGCGCCAGCAGCCAAGGTTCATTTAGTGGCTACACCTTC; CDR3aa: CASSQGSFSGYTF
v_gene: TRBV5-1; abundance: -; j_gene: TRBJ2-3; d_gene: TRBD2; CDR3nt: TGCGCCAGCAGCACCGGACTAGGGAGCACAGATACGCAGTATTTT; CDR3aa: CASSTGLGSTDTQYF
v_gene: TRBV7-9; abundance: -; j_gene: TRBJ1-2; d_gene: -; CDR3nt: TGTGCCAGCAGCTTAAGTTCGTCAGGGTGGGCAGCCTTCGATGGCTACACCTTC; CDR3aa: CASSLSSSGWAAFDGYTF
v_gene: TRBV28; abundance: few; j_gene: TRBJ1-2; d_gene: -; CDR3nt: TGTGCCAGCAGTTTAGGGCACAATCTTGGCTACACCTTC; CDR3aa: CASSLGHNLGYTF
v_gene: TRBV27; abundance: -; j_gene: TRBJ2-5; d_gene: TRBD2; CDR3nt: TGTGCCACCGCAATTCCGGGACTACCTGAGACCCAGTACTTC; CDR3aa: CATAIPGLPETQYF
v_gene: TRBV27; abundance: -; j_gene: TRBJ2-7; d_gene: TRBD1; CDR3nt: TGTGCCAGCAGACGACAGGGGGGAATCCACGAGCAGTACTTC; CDR3aa: CASRRQGGIHEQYF
v_gene: TRBV3-1/TRBV3-2; abundance: -; j_gene: TRBJ2-1; d_gene: TRBD2; CDR3nt: TGTGCCAGCAGACTGAAGCGGGAGGGACCCTACAATGAGCAGTTCTTC; CDR3aa: CASRLKREGPYNEQFF
v_gene: TRBV3-1/TRBV3-2; abundance: -; j_gene: TRBJ2-4; d_gene: TRBD1; CDR3nt: TGTGCCAGCAGCCTACAGGGGGCGAAAAACATTCAGTACTTC; CDR3aa: CASSLQGAKNIQYF
v_gene: TRBV6-5; abundance: many; j_gene: TRBJ1-6; d_gene: -; CDR3nt: TGTGCCAGCAGCCGCCAGGCGTCCAATTCACCCCTCCACTTT; CDR3aa: CASSRQASNSPLHF
v_gene: TRBV5-6; abundance: -; j_gene: TRBJ2-5; d_gene: -; CDR3nt: TGTGCCAGCAGCTTGATGGAGGGAAGAGGGCAAGAGACCCAGTACTTC; CDR3aa: CASSLMEGRGQETQYF
v_gene: TRBV27; abundance: -; j_gene: TRBJ2-1; d_gene: TRBD2; CDR3nt: TGTGCCAGCAGTTTAGGTAGCGGGGGAGCCTACAATGAGCAGTTCTTC; CDR3aa: CASSLGSGGAYNEQFF
v_gene: TRBV28; abundance: -; j_gene: TRBJ2-7; d_gene: TRBD1; CDR3nt: TGTGCCAGCAGTTCCACAGGGGACCTGGGCTACGAGCAGTACTTC; CDR3aa: CASSSTGDLGYEQYF
v_gene: TRBV28; abundance: -; j_gene: TRBJ1-2; d_gene: TRBD1; CDR3nt: TGTGCCAGCAGTTTATCGGGACAGGGTGGTGGCTACACCTTC; CDR3aa: CASSLSGQGGGYTF
v_gene: TRBV6-5; abundance: -; j_gene: TRBJ2-7; d_gene: TRBD2; CDR3nt: TGTGCCAGCGGCCTAGCGGGAGCTTTCGAGCAGTACTTC; CDR3aa: CASGLAGAFEQYF
v_gene: TRBV30; abundance: -; j_gene: TRBJ1-1; d_gene: -; CDR3nt: TGTGCCTGGAGTGTACGAGGCAGATCCACTGAAGCTTTCTTT; CDR3aa: CAWSVRGRSTEAFF
v_gene: TRBV6-5; abundance: -; j_gene: TRBJ2-7; d_gene: -; CDR3nt: TGTGCCAGCAGCCGACGGGGTACTGGCGGTTACGAGCAGTACTTC; CDR3aa: CASSRRGTGGYEQYF
v_gene: TRBV21-1; abundance: -; j_gene: TRBJ2-7; d_gene: -; CDR3nt: TGTGCCAGCAGCAAAGCCTCGACCAGGGGCGAGCAGTACTTC; CDR3aa: CASSKASTRGEQYF
v_gene: TRBV11-2; abundance: -; j_gene: TRBJ2-7; d_gene: TRBD2; CDR3nt: TGTGCCAGCAGCTTAGGAGGTAGCGGGAGTCACGAGCAGTACTTC; CDR3aa: CASSLGGSGSHEQYF
v_gene: TRBV12-5; abundance: -; j_gene: TRBJ2-7; d_gene: TRBD2; CDR3nt: TGTGCTAGTGGTTTGGGCCCCCGCCCCGGGACTAGCGGTTACGAGCAGTACTTC; CDR3aa: CASGLGPRPGTSGYEQYF
v_gene: TRBV19; abundance: -; j_gene: TRBJ1-5; d_gene: -; CDR3nt: TGTGCCAGTAGGTCCCCCGTCTACGGGCAGCCCCAGCATTTT; CDR3aa: CASRSPVYGQPQHF
v_gene: TRBV6-6; abundance: -; j_gene: TRBJ2-2; d_gene: -; CDR3nt: TGTGCCAGCAGTTACGAACTCACCGGGGAGCTGTTTTTT; CDR3aa: CASSYELTGELFF
v_gene: TRBV5-1; abundance: once; j_gene: TRBJ2-5; d_gene: -; CDR3nt: TGCGCCAGCAGCTTGGACGGGCAAGAGACCCAGTACTTC; CDR3aa: CASSLDGQETQYF
v_gene: TRBV28; abundance: -; j_gene: TRBJ2-7; d_gene: TRBD2; CDR3nt: TGTGCCAGCAGCTTAGCGGGAGGGAACGAGCAGTACTTC; CDR3aa: CASSLAGGNEQYF
v_gene: TRBV28; abundance: -; j_gene: TRBJ2-5; d_gene: -; CDR3nt: TGTGCCAGCAGGGAGGGTGACCTCGGGACTTTAGAGACCCAGTACTTC; CDR3aa: CASREGDLGTLETQYF
v_gene: TRBV18; abundance: -; j_gene: TRBJ1-6; d_gene: -; CDR3nt: TGTGCCAGCTCACCGCACCCGAGCTCCTATAATTCACCCCTCCACTTT; CDR3aa: CASSPHPSSYNSPLHF
v_gene: TRBV24-1; abundance: -; j_gene: TRBJ1-2; d_gene: -; CDR3nt: TGTGCCACCAGTGATGAGGAGGGCTATGGCTACACCTTC; CDR3aa: CATSDEEGYGYTF
v_gene: TRBV19; abundance: -; j_gene: TRBJ2-7; d_gene: -; CDR3nt: TGTGCCAGTAGTGGGGCCCCCGGGGAGCAGTACTTC; CDR3aa: CASSGAPGEQYF
v_gene: TRBV11-1; abundance: -; j_gene: TRBJ2-1; d_gene: -; CDR3nt: TGTGCCAGCAGCGCCTGGGGGTTAGCGGACAATGAGCAGTTCTTC; CDR3aa: CASSAWGLADNEQFF
v_gene: TRBV28; abundance: -; j_gene: TRBJ2-5; d_gene: -; CDR3nt: TGTGCCAGCACCTTTGGTCGGCGGGGAGAGACCCAGTACTTC; CDR3aa: CASTFGRRGETQYF
v_gene: TRBV4-1; abundance: -; j_gene: TRBJ1-2; d_gene: -; CDR3nt: TGCGCCAGCAGCCAAGAGGGGCGGACTAACTATGGCTACACCTTC; CDR3aa: CASSQEGRTNYGYTF
v_gene: TRBV29-1; abundance: -; j_gene: TRBJ1-1; d_gene: -; CDR3nt: TGCAGCGTTGGTTATAGGGGTAGGCCTGCTTTCTTT; CDR3aa: CSVGYRGRPAFF
v_gene: TRBV3-1/TRBV3-2; abundance: -; j_gene: TRBJ2-3; d_gene: -; CDR3nt: TGTGCCAGCAGCCCAAATCGAGGAAAAGATACGCAGTATTTT; CDR3aa: CASSPNRGKDTQYF
v_gene: TRBV30; abundance: -; j_gene: TRBJ1-1; d_gene: TRBD1; CDR3nt: TGTGCCTGGAGTGTTCAGGGGGACACTGAAGCTTTCTTT; CDR3aa: CAWSVQGDTEAFF
v_gene: TRBV27; abundance: -; j_gene: TRBJ1-1; d_gene: TRBD1; CDR3nt: TGTGCCAGCAGTCCCAACACAGGGGCGAACACTGAAGCTTTCTTT; CDR3aa: CASSPNTGANTEAFF
v_gene: TRBV7-9; abundance: -; j_gene: TRBJ2-2; d_gene: -; CDR3nt: TGTGCCAGCAGCTTAAGTTCCGGGAGAAAGGCCGGGGAGCTGTTTTTT; CDR3aa: CASSLSSGRKAGELFF
v_gene: TRBV24-1; abundance: once; j_gene: TRBJ2-3; d_gene: TRBD1; CDR3nt: TGTGCCACCAGTGAACGGGGACAGGGGTGGGATACGCAGTATTTT; CDR3aa: CATSERGQGWDTQYF
v_gene: TRBV28; abundance: few; j_gene: TRBJ1-1; d_gene: -; CDR3nt: TGTGCCAGCAGTTTATTCCGTTTGGGGGGGGCTTTCTTT; CDR3aa: CASSLFRLGGAFF
v_gene: TRBV9; abundance: -; j_gene: TRBJ2-1; d_gene: TRBD2; CDR3nt: TGTGCCAGCAGCGCGGGCGGGAGGGGGTACAATGAGCAGTTCTTC; CDR3aa: CASSAGGRGYNEQFF
v_gene: TRBV2; abundance: once; j_gene: TRBJ2-1; d_gene: TRBD2; CDR3nt: TGTGCCAGGGGAGCGGGGGGGACCTACAATGAGCAGTTCTTC; CDR3aa: CARGAGGTYNEQFF